This T cell receptor beta chain is from a study of CD8 T cells in Susac syndrome. RNA in amounts of about 0.45 to 1 ug was reverse transcribed with random hexamers. TCRdb used MiXCR to reprocess the immunoSEQ multiplex PCR reads, holding one entry per CDR3 protein. Of some 200,000 distinct CDR3 sequences listed, over 85% are singletons. The CDR3 covers 12 residues. Trimming took off 5 bases at V and 9 bases at J, with 14 bases between the two ends. Germline lookup yields CDR1 MNHEY and CDR2 SVGEGT. This rearrangement joins TRBV6-2 or TRBV6-3 to TRBJ2-7, with D perhaps assigned TRBD1 or TRBD2 (6 bases each). This receptor was obtained from a human donor in good health. The specimen sequenced was CD4+ T cells from PBMCs. The CDR3 is CASSDRFGGQYF. DNA for the CDR3: TGTGCCAGCAGTGACAGGTTCGGGGGGCAGTACTTC.